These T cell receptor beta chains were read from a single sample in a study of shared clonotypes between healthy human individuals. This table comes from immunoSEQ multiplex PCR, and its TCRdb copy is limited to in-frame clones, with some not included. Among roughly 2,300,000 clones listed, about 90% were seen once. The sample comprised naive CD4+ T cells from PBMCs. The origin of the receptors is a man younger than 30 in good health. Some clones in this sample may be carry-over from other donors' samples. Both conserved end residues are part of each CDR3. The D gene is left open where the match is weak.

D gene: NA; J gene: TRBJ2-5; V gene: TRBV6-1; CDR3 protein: CASSDRKGGQETQYF; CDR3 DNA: TGTGCCAGCAGCGACAGAAAGGGAGGCCAAGAGACCCAGTACTTC
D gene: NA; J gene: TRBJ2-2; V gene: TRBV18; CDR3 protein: CASSPPSSARSTGELFF; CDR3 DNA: TGTGCCAGCTCACCACCGAGTAGCGCGCGGAGCACCGGGGAGCTGTTTTTT
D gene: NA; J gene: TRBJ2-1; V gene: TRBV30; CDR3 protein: CAWSGRTGPSYNEQFF; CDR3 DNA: TGTGCCTGGAGTGGGAGAACAGGGCCGTCCTACAATGAGCAGTTCTTC
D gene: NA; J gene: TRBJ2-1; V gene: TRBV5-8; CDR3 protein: CASSLVVGSYNEQFF; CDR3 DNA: TGTGCCAGCAGCTTAGTAGTGGGCTCCTACAATGAGCAGTTCTTC
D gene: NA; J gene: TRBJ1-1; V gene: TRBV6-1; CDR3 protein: CAGRGNTEAFF; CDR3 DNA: TGTGCCGGTCGGGGGAACACTGAAGCTTTCTTT
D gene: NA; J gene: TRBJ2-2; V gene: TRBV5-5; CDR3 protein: CASSLVDTGELFF; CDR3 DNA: TGTGCCAGCAGCTTGGTGGACACCGGGGAGCTGTTTTTT
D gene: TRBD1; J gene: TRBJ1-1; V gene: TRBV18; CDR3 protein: CASSPPGTDLLPAFF; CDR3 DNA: TGTGCCAGCTCACCACCCGGGACAGACCTCCTTCCGGCTTTCTTT
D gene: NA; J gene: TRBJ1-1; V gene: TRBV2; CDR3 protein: CASSDSGSGMNTEAFF; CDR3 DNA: TGTGCCAGCAGTGACTCGGGATCAGGAATGAACACTGAAGCTTTCTTT
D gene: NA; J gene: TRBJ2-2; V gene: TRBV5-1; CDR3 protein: CASSLGRAANTGELFF; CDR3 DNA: TGCGCCAGCAGCTTGGGGCGGGCGGCGAACACCGGGGAGCTGTTTTTT
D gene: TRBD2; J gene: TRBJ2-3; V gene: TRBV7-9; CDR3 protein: CASSLGTSGRWGTDTQYF; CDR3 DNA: TGTGCCAGCAGCCTAGGGACTAGCGGGAGGTGGGGCACAGATACGCAGTATTTT
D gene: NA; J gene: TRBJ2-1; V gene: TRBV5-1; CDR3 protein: CASSLVAGNNEQFF; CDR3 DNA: TGCGCCAGCAGCTTGGTTGCGGGCAACAATGAGCAGTTCTTC
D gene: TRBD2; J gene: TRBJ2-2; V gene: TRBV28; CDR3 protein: CATSGRYYTGELFF; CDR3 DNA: TGTGCCACGAGCGGGAGGTATTACACCGGGGAGCTGTTTTTT
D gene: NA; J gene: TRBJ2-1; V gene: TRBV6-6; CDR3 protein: CASLGNNEQFF; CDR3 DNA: TGTGCCAGCCTGGGTAACAATGAGCAGTTCTTC
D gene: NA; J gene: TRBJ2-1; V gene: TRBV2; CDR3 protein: CASSEARGYNEQFF; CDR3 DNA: TGTGCCAGCAGTGAAGCGCGGGGTTACAATGAGCAGTTCTTC
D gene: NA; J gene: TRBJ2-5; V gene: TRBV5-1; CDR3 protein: CASSLSTTSRETQYF; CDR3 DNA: TGCGCCAGCAGCTTATCAACCACCTCACGGGAGACCCAGTACTTC
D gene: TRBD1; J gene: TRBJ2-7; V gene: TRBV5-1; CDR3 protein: CASSPGQGVSYEQYF; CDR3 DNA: TGCGCCAGCAGCCCGGGACAGGGGGTCTCCTACGAGCAGTACTTC
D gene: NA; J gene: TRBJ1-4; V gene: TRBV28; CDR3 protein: CASSSSGVLPEKLFF; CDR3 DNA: TGTGCCAGCAGTTCCTCAGGGGTCCTCCCTGAAAAACTGTTTTTT
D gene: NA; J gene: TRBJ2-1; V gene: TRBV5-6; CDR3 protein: CASSLGNEQFF; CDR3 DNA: TGTGCCAGCAGCTTGGGCAATGAGCAGTTCTTC